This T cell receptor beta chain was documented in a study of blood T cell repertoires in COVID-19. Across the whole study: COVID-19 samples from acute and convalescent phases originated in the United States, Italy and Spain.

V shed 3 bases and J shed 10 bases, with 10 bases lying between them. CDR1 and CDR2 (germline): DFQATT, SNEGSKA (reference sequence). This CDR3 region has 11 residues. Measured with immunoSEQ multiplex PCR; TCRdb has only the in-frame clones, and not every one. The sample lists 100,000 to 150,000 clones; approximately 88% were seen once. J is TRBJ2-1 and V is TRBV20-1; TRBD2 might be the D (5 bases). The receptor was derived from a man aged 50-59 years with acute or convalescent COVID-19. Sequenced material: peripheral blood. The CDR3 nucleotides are TGCAGTGCTAGTTCCGTAGCGGAGCAGTTCTTC. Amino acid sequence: CSASSVAEQFF.